This T cell receptor beta chain emerged from a study of blood T cell repertoires in COVID-19. Study details: Sites in the United States, Italy and Spain provided acute and convalescent COVID-19 samples. Sample material is recorded as cDNA or gDNA derived from T cells, B-cell-depleted T cells, or PBMCs.

The V gene's germline CDR1 is DFQATT and CDR2 SNEGSKA (reference sequence). The CDR3 is made up of 11 amino acids. V gave up 3 bases and J gave up 4 bases, with 6 bases separating them. In the original workflow: Quantification of nucleated cells was approximated via reference gene primer amplification. Data came from immunoSEQ multiplex PCR; TCRdb stores just in-frame clones and leaves some out. V and J calls and clone size are those listed in that table; D and trimming were worked out from the DNA. The top ten hold 11% of the sample, which has roughly 150,000 clones, about 86% seen once. The TCR comes from an older man with active or convalescent COVID-19. The chain is built from TRBV20-1 and TRBJ1-2, with D tentatively TRBD1 (6 bases). Sequenced sample: peripheral blood. CDR3 region: CSARGAYGYTF. In nucleotides, the CDR3 is TGCAGTGCTAGGGGGGCCTATGGCTACACCTTC.